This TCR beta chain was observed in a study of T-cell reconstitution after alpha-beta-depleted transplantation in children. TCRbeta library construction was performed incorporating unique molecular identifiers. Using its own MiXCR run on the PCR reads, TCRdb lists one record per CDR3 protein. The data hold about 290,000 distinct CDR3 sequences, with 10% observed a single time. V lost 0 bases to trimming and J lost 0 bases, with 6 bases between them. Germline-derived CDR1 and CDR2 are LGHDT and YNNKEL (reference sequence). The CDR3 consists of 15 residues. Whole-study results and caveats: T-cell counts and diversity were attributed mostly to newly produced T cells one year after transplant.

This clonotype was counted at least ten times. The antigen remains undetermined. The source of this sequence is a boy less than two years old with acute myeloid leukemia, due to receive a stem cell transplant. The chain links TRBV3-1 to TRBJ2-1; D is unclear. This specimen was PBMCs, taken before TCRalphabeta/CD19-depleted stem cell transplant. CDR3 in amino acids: CASSQDRNSYNEQFF. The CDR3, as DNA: TGTGCCAGCAGCCAAGACCGGAACTCCTACAATGAGCAGTTCTTC.